The 7 T cell receptor beta chains in this list originate from one sample, sequenced in a study of OX40 agonist ivuxolimab in advanced cancers. Profiled with immunoSEQ multiplex PCR; TCRdb holds only in-frame clones, not every one. The repertoire has approximately 29,000 clones, around 80% of them found once; the top ten carry about 16%. The specimen comprised CD4+ or CD8+ T cells sorted from blood, sampled in a trial of the OX40 agonist ivuxolimab. The origin of the receptors is an adult with an advanced solid tumor such as melanoma, head and neck, liver or kidney cancer.

J is TRBJ1-2 and V is TRBV7-6; D is uncertain. The germline gives CDR1 SGHVS, CDR2 FNYEAQ. The CDR3 runs to 15 residues. Trimming pared 5 bases from V and 0 bases from J, leaving 13 bases between. The DNA for the CDR3 is TGTGCCAGCAGCCGCGGCATCGACCCTAACTATGGCTACACCTTC. Residues: CASSRGIDPNYGYTF.

This rearrangement joins TRBV19 to TRBJ1-5; 9 bases fit TRBD1. CDR3 length: 15 amino acids. From germline, CDR1 is LNHDA and CDR2 SQIVND (reference sequence). V trimming: 7 bases; J trimming: 8 bases; junction bases outside the gene matches: 12. The CDR3 sequence is CASTRTGAPPEPQHF. Written as DNA, the CDR3 is TGTGCCAGTACTAGGACAGGGGCGCCCCCCGAGCCCCAGCATTTT.

The chain combines TRBV11-1 with TRBJ1-2; D remains ambiguous. Trimming shortened V by 3 bases and J by 5 bases, and 10 bases separated the two germline ends. The CDR3 is made up of 13 amino acids. The V gene's germline CDR1 is SGHAT and CDR2 FQDESV (reference sequence). The CDR3 bases are TGTGCCAGCAGCTTCGGAACGCCTTATGGCTACACCTTC. Translation: CASSFGTPYGYTF. Full variable domain (rest looked up from reference TRBV11-1 and TRBJ1-2): EAEVAQSPRYKITEKSQAVAFWCDPISGHATLYWYRQILGQGPELLVQFQDESVVDDSQLPKDRFSAERLKGVDSTLKIQPAELGDSAMYLCASSFGTPYGYTFGSGTRLTVV.

This clone was seen a handful of times. V and J are TRBV10-2 and TRBJ2-1; D might be TRBD1 (5 bases). The CDR3 totals 14 residues. Trimming took 0 bases from V and 4 from J, leaving 7 bases between them. The germline V gene encodes CDR1 WSHSY and CDR2 SAAADI. CDR3 DNA sequence: TGCGCCAGCAGTGAGTCGGGGCCATACAATGAGCAGTTCTTC. It specifies CASSESGPYNEQFF.

This sequence joins TRBV27 and TRBJ1-5, with 9 bases identical to TRBD1. Per the germline V gene, CDR1 is MNHEY and CDR2 is SMNVEV (reference sequence). This CDR3 contains 15 residues. V was pared by 3 bases and J by 4 bases, with 4 bases of the junction left unmatched. CDR3 DNA: TGTGCCAGCAGTTTCTCCGGGACAGGGAATCAGCCCCAGCATTTT. The encoded protein is CASSFSGTGNQPQHF.

The chain recombines TRBV7-9 with TRBJ1-2; 7 bases are shared with TRBD1. CDR3 length: 14 amino acids. Germline V gives CDR1 SEHNR, CDR2 FQNEAQ (reference sequence). With 3 bases clipped from V and 4 bases from J, the junction kept 5 bases outside the gene matches. The CDR3 DNA reads TGTGCCAGCAGCTTGAGGGGGCCTGCCTATGGCTACACCTTC. Translation: CASSLRGPAYGYTF.

This clone was found a few times. The sample has other DNA sequences that encode this CDR3 too. The genes are TRBV5-1 and TRBJ2-1; no reliable D call. CDR3 length: 14 amino acids. CDR1 is SGHRS and CDR2 is YFSETQ in the germline V gene. V was trimmed by 2 bases and J by 2 bases, leaving 8 bases between them. CDR3 in DNA: TGCGCCAGCAGCTTTAGTGGGGCCTACAATGAGCAGTTCTTC. This gives the protein CASSFSGAYNEQFF.